Each of the 17 T cell receptor beta chains below was sequenced from the same sample in a study of T cells after yellow fever vaccination. TCRdb re-derived calls from the 5' RACE reads in MiXCR, one entry per CDR3 protein. This sample has fewer than 650,000 distinct CDR3 sequences; roughly 22% occur once, and the top ten carry about 15%. Sequences were derived from PBMCs, sampled roughly 20 days after the first yellow fever vaccination. The receptors shown here come from a man younger than 30 who received the YFV17D yellow fever vaccine.

This clonotype has at least ten counts. V is TRBV4-1 and J is TRBJ2-7; D remains ambiguous. The V and J ends lost 0 bases and 2 bases respectively, with 11 bases between them. The CDR3 totals 15 residues. Germline V CDR1 and CDR2: MGHRA, YSYEKL. The chain's CDR3 is CASSQDRNGPYEQYF. DNA for the CDR3: TGCGCCAGCAGCCAAGATCGGAACGGCCCCTACGAGCAGTACTTC.

This clonotype has ten or more counts. The chain uses TRBV7-9 and TRBJ1-6; 9 positions match TRBD1. The CDR3 has 14 residues. CDR1 SEHNR and CDR2 FQNEAQ come from the germline V gene (reference sequence). V dropped 5 bases and J dropped 6; count of bases not matched to a gene: 2. This CDR3 reads CASSPDRGNSPLHF. CDR3 DNA sequence: TGTGCCAGCAGCCCGGACAGGGGTAATTCACCCCTCCACTTT.

This clonotype was observed a handful of times. The gene calls are TRBV12-3 or TRBV12-4 and TRBJ2-1; TRBD2 matches 8 bases. CDR3 length equals 13 residues. Germline trimming cut 7 bases from V and 8 bases from J; bases unmatched to any gene: 7. The CDR3 spells CASTGGGPYEQFF. The CDR3 DNA sequence: TGTGCCAGCACGGGCGGGGGGCCCTATGAGCAGTTCTTC.

The rearrangement joins TRBV29-1 to TRBJ1-1; D is unresolved. CDR1 and CDR2 (germline): SQVTM, ANQGSEA. The CDR3 is made up of 14 amino acids. Trimming shortened V by 0 bases and J by 4 bases, and 12 bases separated the two germline ends. The CDR3 reads CSVEDPRRGTEAFF. The CDR3 bases are TGCAGCGTTGAAGATCCGCGGCGGGGCACTGAAGCTTTCTTT. The complete variable domain, with remaining parts taken from reference TRBV29-1 and TRBJ1-1, reads SAVISQKPSRDICQRGTSLTIQCQVDSQVTMMFWYRQQPGQSLTLIATANQGSEATYESGFVIDKFPISRPNLTFSTLTVSNMSPEDSSIYLCSVEDPRRGTEAFFGQGTRLTVV.

This clonotype was seen only a few times. The V gene is TRBV6-1, the J gene TRBJ2-1; 13 positions agree with TRBD2. The germline V gene encodes CDR1 MNHNS and CDR2 SASEGT. The length of the CDR3 is 17 residues. J lost 8 bases, V lost 5 bases, and 12 bases had no gene match. The CDR3 is CASSPWTSGGALDEQFF. For the CDR3, the DNA is TGTGCCAGCAGTCCCTGGACTAGCGGGGGTGCTTTAGATGAGCAGTTCTTC.

This sequence joins TRBV30 and TRBJ2-2; D not certain. This CDR3 comprises 12 residues. The germline V gene has CDR1 GTSNPN and CDR2 SVGIG (reference sequence). CDR3 bases: TGTGCGAATGCCCGAGGCACCGGGGAGCTGTTTTTT. Translated, it gives CANARGTGELFF. The full variable domain, with the rest looked up from reference TRBV30 and TRBJ2-2, is SQTIHQWPATLVQPVGSPLSLECTVEGTSNPNLYWYRQAAGRGLQLLFYSVGIGQISSEVPQNLSASRPQDRQFILSSKKLLLSDSGFYLCANARGTGELFFGEGSRLTVL.

The V and J genes are TRBV5-1 and TRBJ2-5; TRBD1 matches at 7 bases. CDR3 length equals 15 residues. From germline, CDR1 is SGHRS and CDR2 YFSETQ. V shed 2 bases and J 4 bases; nucleotides not matched to a gene: 8. CDR3 in amino acids: CASSFGANRGETQYF. CDR3 nucleotides: TGCGCCAGCAGCTTTGGGGCCAACAGGGGAGAGACCCAGTACTTC.

This clonotype turned up a few times. The chain uses TRBV7-9 and TRBJ2-1; the D gene is possibly TRBD1 (6 bases). The germline gives CDR1 SEHNR, CDR2 FQNEAQ (reference sequence). V was shortened by 7 bases and J by 6 bases, with 16 bases between the two germline ends. The CDR3 has 14 residues. CDR3 sequence: CASKHGQLGNEQFF. CDR3 in DNA: TGTGCCAGCAAGCATGGACAGCTGGGCAATGAGCAGTTCTTC.

This clonotype was observed a few times. The gene calls are TRBV20-1 and TRBJ2-3, with TRBD2 matching over 10 bases. This CDR3 spans 18 amino acids. Germline V gene data show CDR1 as DFQATT and CDR2 as SNEGSKA (reference sequence). The J segment lost 0 bases and the V segment lost 1 base, leaving 10 bases of the junction unmatched. Here the CDR3 DNA reads TGCAGTGCTAGAGCCAAAGCGGGGGGGCTGCTTAGCACAGATACGCAGTATTTT. It is translated as CSARAKAGGLLSTDTQYF.

This clonotype has a handful of counts. This chain uses TRBV5-1 with TRBJ1-1; the D gene is possibly TRBD1 (5 bases). The CDR3 length is 17 residues. Germline V gene sequence: CDR1 SGHRS, CDR2 YFSETQ. Trimming removed 5 bases from V and 5 bases from J, with 25 bases in between. CDR3 residues: CASRPGAGGTLGTEAFF. CDR3 bases: TGCGCCAGCAGACCCGGGGCGGGGGGGACCCTAGGGACTGAAGCTTTCTTT.

The chain carries TRBV4-2 and TRBJ1-3; TRBD1 is a possible D gene (5 bases). Germline V gene data show CDR1 as LGHNA and CDR2 as YNFKEQ. Trimming pared 1 base from V and 4 bases from J, leaving 8 bases between. The CDR3 consists of 14 residues. This CDR3 reads CASSQAGSGNTIYF. Written as DNA, the CDR3 is TGTGCCAGCAGCCAAGCAGGGTCGGGAAACACCATATATTTT.

This clonotype was seen more than once but under ten times. The genes are TRBV7-9 and TRBJ1-6; D not certain. Germline V gene lookup returns CDR1 SEHNR and CDR2 FQNEAQ (reference sequence). V was pared by 2 bases and J by 6 bases, with 5 bases between. The CDR3 loop spans 13 amino acids. The CDR3 nucleotides read TGTGCCAGCAGCTTACCGGCTAATTCACCCCTCCACTTT. Translated: CASSLPANSPLHF.

J is TRBJ1-2 and V is TRBV12-3 or TRBV12-4, with 9 bases aligning to TRBD1. V was pared by 4 bases and J by 5 bases, with 8 bases of the junction left unmatched. The CDR3 covers 15 residues. CDR3 loop: CASSSLDRGAYGYTF. In nucleotides, the CDR3 is TGTGCCAGCAGTTCCCTGGACAGGGGAGCGTATGGCTACACCTTC.

The CDR3 sequence: CSASARGFSTDTQYF. The CDR3 DNA follows: TGCAGTGCTAGCGCCAGGGGGTTTAGCACAGATACGCAGTATTTT. The rearrangement uses TRBV20-1 and TRBJ2-3, with 7 positions matching TRBD1. The V segment lost 3 bases and the J segment 0 bases; nucleotides outside the gene matches: 6. This CDR3 comprises 15 residues. The germline CDR1 and CDR2 sequences are DFQATT and SNEGSKA (reference sequence).

This clonotype appeared many times. CDR3 bases: TGTGCCAGCAGCCAAGGGGGAAAAGAAAAACTGTTTTTT. Its protein product is CASSQGGKEKLFF. The chain employs TRBV4-2 and TRBJ1-4; D gene ambiguous. The germline CDR1 and CDR2 sequences are LGHNA and YNFKEQ. The CDR3 sequence is 13 residues long. Trimming stripped 1 base from V and 8 bases from J, with 8 bases between.

The V call is TRBV7-2, the J call TRBJ1-1; no reliable D call. V was trimmed by 5 bases and J by 4 bases, leaving 8 bases between them. The V gene's germline CDR1 is SGHTA and CDR2 FQGNSA. CDR3 length: 12 amino acids. The CDR3 loop is CASSVQGTEAFF. The CDR3, as DNA: TGTGCCAGCAGCGTCCAAGGCACTGAAGCTTTCTTT.

This chain connects TRBV14 to TRBJ2-5; the D is unclear. Trimming shortened V by 0 bases and J by 8 bases, and 16 bases separated the two germline ends. Germline V lookup: CDR1 SGHDN, CDR2 FVKESK. The CDR3 extends over 15 amino acids. The CDR3 DNA follows: TGTGCCAGCAGCCAAGATCTGACCCGGCGGCGAACCCAGTACTTC. Encoded protein: CASSQDLTRRRTQYF.